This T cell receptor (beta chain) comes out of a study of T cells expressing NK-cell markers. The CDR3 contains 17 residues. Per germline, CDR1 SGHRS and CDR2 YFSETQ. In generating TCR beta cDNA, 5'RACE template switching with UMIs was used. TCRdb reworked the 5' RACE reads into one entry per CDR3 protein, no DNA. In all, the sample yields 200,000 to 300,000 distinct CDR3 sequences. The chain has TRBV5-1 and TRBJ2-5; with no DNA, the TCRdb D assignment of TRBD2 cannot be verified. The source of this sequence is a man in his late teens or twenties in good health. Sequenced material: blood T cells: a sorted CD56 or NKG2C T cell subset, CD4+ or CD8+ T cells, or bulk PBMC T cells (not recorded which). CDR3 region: CASSLEGRQLNRETQYF.